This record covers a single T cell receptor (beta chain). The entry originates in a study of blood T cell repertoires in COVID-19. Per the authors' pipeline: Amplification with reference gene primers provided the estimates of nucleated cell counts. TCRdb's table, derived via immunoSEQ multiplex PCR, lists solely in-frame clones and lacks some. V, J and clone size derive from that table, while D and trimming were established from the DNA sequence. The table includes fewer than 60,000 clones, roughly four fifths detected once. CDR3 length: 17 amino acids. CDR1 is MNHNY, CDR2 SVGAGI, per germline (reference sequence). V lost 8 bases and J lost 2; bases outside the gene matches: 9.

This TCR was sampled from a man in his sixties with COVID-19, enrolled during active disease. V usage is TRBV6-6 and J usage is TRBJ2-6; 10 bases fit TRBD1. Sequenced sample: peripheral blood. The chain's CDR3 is CASRRDRGGTGANVLTF. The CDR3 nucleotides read TGTGCCAGCCGTCGGGACAGGGGAGGGACTGGGGCCAACGTCCTGACTTTC.